A few counts support the clone carrying this TCR beta chain. What it recognizes is unknown. At one boundary the junction diverges from the germline segment, which might be a read error. The data were obtained in a study of cytomegalovirus exposure and HLA in healthy donors. Broader study findings: Sequencing artifact likely explains a cluster of highly shared sequence variants.

This CDR3 spans 17 amino acids. CDR1 and CDR2 from the germline V gene are MGHRA and YSYEKL. PCR employed 60 Vbeta and 13 Jbeta primers. The protocol was immunoSEQ multiplex PCR, while the TCRdb copy is restricted to in-frame clones and leaves out a portion. In the table there are about 120,000 clones, 80% of which are singletons. The chain joins TRBV4-1 to TRBJ2-6, with 7 nucleotides matching TRBD2. This sequence originates from a male donor in good health and CMV-seronegative. Source material: PBMCs. This chain's CDR3 is CASSPNAAGTGANGLTF. The CDR3 DNA is TGCGCCAGCAGCCCCAACGCAGCGGGGACTGGGGCCAACGGCCTGACTTTC.